The T cell receptor (beta chain) under discussion was sequenced for a study of T cell changes during pregnancy in multiple sclerosis. The data were produced by immunoSEQ multiplex PCR, yet TCRdb's version contains in-frame clones alone and is incomplete. The profile shows 45,000 to 55,000 clones, roughly 90% of them singletons. Germline V CDR1 and CDR2: SEHNR, FQNEAQ (reference sequence). The CDR3 sequence is 13 residues long. Trimming cost V 5 bases and J 9 bases, with 11 bases left between them. The V and J genes are TRBV7-9 and TRBJ1-6; no reliable D call. The TCR sequence derives from a female donor in good health, enrolled as a control in a pregnancy study. The sample here was CD4+ T cells from peripheral blood mononuclear cells, taken after pregnancy. CDR3 sequence: CASSPRAGSPLHF. The CDR3 region has the DNA TGTGCCAGCAGCCCGCGGGCAGGTTCACCCCTCCACTTT.